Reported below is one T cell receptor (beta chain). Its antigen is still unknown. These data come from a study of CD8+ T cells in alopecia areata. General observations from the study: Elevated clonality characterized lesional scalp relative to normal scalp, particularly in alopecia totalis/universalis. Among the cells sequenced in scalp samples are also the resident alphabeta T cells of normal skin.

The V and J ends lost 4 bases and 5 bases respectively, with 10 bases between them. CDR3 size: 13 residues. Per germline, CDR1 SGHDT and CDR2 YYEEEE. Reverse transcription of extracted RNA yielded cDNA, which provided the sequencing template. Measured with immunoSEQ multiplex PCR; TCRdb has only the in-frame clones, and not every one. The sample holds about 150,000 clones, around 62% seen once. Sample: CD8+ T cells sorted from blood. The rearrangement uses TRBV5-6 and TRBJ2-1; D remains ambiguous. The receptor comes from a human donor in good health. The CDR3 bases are TGTGCCAGCAGCCGTGCCATAAACAATGAGCAGTTCTTC. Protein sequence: CASSRAINNEQFF.